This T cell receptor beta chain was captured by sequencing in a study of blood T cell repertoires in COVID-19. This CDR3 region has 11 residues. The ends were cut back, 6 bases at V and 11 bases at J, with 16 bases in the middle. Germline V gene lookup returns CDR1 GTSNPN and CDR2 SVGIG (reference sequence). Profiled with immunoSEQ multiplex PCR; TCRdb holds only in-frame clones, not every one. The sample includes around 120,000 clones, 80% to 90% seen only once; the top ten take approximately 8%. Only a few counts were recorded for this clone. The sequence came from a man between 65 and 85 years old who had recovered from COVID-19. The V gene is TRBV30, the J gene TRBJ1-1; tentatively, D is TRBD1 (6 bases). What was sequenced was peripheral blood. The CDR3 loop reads CACRTGHLAFF. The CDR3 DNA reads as TGTGCCTGCCGCACGGGACACTTGGCTTTCTTT.